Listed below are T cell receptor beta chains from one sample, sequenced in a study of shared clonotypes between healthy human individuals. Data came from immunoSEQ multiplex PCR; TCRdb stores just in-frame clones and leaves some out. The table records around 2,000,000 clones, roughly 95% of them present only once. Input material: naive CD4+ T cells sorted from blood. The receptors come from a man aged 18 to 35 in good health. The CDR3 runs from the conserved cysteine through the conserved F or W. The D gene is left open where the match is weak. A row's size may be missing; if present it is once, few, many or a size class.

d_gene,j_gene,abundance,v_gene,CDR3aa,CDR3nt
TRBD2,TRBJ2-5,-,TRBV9,CASREGLGGETQYF,TGTGCCAGCAGGGAAGGACTAGGCGGAGAGACCCAGTACTTC
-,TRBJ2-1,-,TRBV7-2,CASSLALSSEQFF,TGTGCCAGCAGCTTAGCGCTAAGTAGCGAGCAGTTCTTC
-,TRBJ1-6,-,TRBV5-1,CASSSWFGIDRQTVHSPLHF,TGCGCCAGCAGCTCTTGGTTCGGGATAGACAGGCAAACTGTACATTCACCCCTCCACTTT
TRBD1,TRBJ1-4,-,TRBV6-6,CASSDRQGRQEKLFF,TGTGCCAGCAGTGACAGACAGGGGCGACAGGAAAAACTGTTTTTT
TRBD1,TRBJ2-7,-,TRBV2,CASSGAFDRGLYEQYF,TGTGCCAGCAGTGGAGCGTTCGACAGGGGTTTATACGAGCAGTACTTC
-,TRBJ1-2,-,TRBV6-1,CASTEGGQFYGYTF,TGTGCCAGCACCGAAGGTGGACAGTTCTATGGCTACACCTTC
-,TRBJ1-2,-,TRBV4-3,CASSQDPGGNYGYTF,TGCGCCAGCAGCCAAGATCCGGGAGGAAACTATGGCTACACCTTC
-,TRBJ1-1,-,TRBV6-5,CASSRPHLNTEAFF,TGTGCCAGCAGTAGACCCCATTTGAACACTGAAGCTTTCTTT
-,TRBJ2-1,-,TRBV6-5,CASRTPDSHEQFF,TGTGCCAGCAGAACACCGGACTCCCATGAGCAGTTCTTC
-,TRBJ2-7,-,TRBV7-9,CASSWGLEGGSYEQYF,TGTGCCAGCAGCTGGGGGCTCGAGGGCGGGAGCTACGAGCAGTACTTC
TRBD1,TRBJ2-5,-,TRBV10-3,CAISESNPGQGQETQYF,TGTGCCATCAGTGAGTCAAACCCCGGACAGGGGCAAGAGACCCAGTACTTC
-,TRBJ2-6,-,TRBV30,CAWGRGNVLTF,TGTGCCTGGGGTAGGGGCAACGTCCTGACTTTC
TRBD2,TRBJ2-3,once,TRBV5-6,CASSDLRGGNTQYF,TGTGCCAGCAGCGACTTGCGGGGGGGCAATACGCAGTATTTT
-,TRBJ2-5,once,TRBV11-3,CASSLGRGETQYF,TGTGCCAGCAGCTTAGGCAGGGGAGAGACCCAGTACTTC
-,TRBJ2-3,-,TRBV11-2,CASSLATDTQYF,TGTGCCAGCAGCTTAGCGACAGATACGCAGTATTTT
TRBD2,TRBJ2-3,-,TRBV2,CASSRGTSGTSTQYF,TGTGCCAGCAGTCGAGGGACTAGCGGTACATCAACGCAGTATTTT
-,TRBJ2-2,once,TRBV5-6,CASSLTRANTGELFF,TGTGCCAGCAGCTTGACCAGGGCGAACACCGGGGAGCTGTTTTTT
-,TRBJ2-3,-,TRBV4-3,CASSQGNSASTDTQYF,TGCGCCAGCAGCCAGGGCAATAGTGCGAGCACAGATACGCAGTATTTT
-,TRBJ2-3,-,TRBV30,CAWRQASTDTQYF,TGTGCCTGGAGACAGGCGAGCACAGATACGCAGTATTTT
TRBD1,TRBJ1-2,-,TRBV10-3,CAIRGQDGTNYGYTF,TGTGCCATCAGAGGACAGGACGGGACTAACTATGGCTACACCTTC
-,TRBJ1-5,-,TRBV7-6,CASSSAQGIRPQHF,TGTGCCAGCAGCTCAGCGCAGGGGATCAGGCCCCAGCATTTT
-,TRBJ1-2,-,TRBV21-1,CASSLSDSGYTF,TGTGCCAGCAGCTTATCCGATAGTGGCTACACCTTC
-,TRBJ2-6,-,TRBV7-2,CASSPRWANVLTF,TGTGCCAGCAGCCCTCGCTGGGCCAACGTCCTGACTTTC
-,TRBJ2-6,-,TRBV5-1,CASSQSSGANVLTF,TGCGCCAGCAGCCAGAGCTCTGGGGCCAACGTCCTGACTTTC
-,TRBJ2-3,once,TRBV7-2,CASSFDGTDTQYF,TGTGCCAGCAGCTTCGACGGGACAGATACGCAGTATTTT
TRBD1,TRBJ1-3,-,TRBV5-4,CASSLDRGSGNTIYF,TGTGCCAGCAGCTTGGACAGGGGGTCGGGAAACACCATATATTTT
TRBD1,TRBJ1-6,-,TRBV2,CASQGQGGEGSPLHF,TGTGCCAGCCAGGGACAGGGGGGCGAGGGTTCACCCCTCCACTTT
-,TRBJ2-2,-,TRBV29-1,CSVEDSNTGELFF,TGCAGCGTTGAGGACTCGAACACCGGGGAGCTGTTTTTT
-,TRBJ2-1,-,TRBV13,CASRTEAGYNEQFF,TGTGCCAGCAGGACAGAAGCGGGTTACAATGAGCAGTTCTTC
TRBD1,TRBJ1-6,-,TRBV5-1,CASSGQGFNSPLHF,TGCGCCAGCAGTGGACAGGGGTTTAATTCACCCCTCCACTTT
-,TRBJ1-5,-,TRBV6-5,CASSTVYGSNQPQHF,TGTGCCAGCAGCACTGTTTATGGGTCCAATCAGCCCCAGCATTTT
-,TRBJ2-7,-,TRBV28,CASSLPIGAPYEQYF,TGTGCCAGCAGTTTACCCATCGGGGCCCCCTACGAGCAGTACTTC
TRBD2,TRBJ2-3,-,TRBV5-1,CASSLDGSGVSTDTQYF,TGCGCCAGCAGCTTGGACGGTAGCGGGGTTAGCACAGATACGCAGTATTTT
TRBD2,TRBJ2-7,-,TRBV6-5,CASSRTSGGRYEQYF,TGTGCCAGCAGCCGGACTAGCGGGGGCCGCTACGAGCAGTACTTC
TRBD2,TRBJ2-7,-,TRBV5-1,CASSVSGGRDEQYF,TGCGCCAGCAGCGTTAGCGGGGGGAGGGACGAGCAGTACTTC
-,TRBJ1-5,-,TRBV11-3,CASSHDSDSGNSNQPQHF,TGTGCCAGCAGCCATGACTCTGACAGCGGAAATAGCAATCAGCCCCAGCATTTT
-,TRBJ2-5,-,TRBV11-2,CASSPPGGGDETQYF,TGTGCCAGCAGCCCCCCTGGAGGGGGAGATGAGACCCAGTACTTC
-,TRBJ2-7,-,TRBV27,CASSLSSGLGYEQYF,TGTGCCAGCAGTTTATCGTCAGGGTTAGGTTACGAGCAGTACTTC
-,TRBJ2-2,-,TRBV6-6,CASRGQGNTGELFF,TGTGCCAGCAGGGGTCAGGGCAACACCGGGGAGCTGTTTTTT
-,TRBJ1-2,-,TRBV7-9,CASSPLGSAGYGYTF,TGTGCCAGCAGCCCCTTAGGGAGTGCAGGCTATGGCTACACCTTC
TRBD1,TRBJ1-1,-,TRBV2,CASSTGQGQGTEAFF,TGTGCCAGCAGTACGGGACAGGGTCAGGGCACTGAAGCTTTCTTT